Below are 14 T cell receptor beta chains sequenced from a single sample in a study of T cells after posttransplantation cyclophosphamide. Sequenced by immunoSEQ multiplex PCR; TCRdb stores in-frame clones only, minus some. This sample comprises tens of thousands of clones, none seen once only. The sequencing sample was made of PBMCs. These receptors were obtained from a middle-aged man in good health, CMV-negative, and a related stem cell transplant donor.

This clone was found many times. The CDR3 nucleotides are TGTGCCAGCAGCTCATCTGACAGAAAAGCGACCCAGTACTTC. This codes for CASSSSDRKATQYF. The chain employs TRBV5-5 and TRBJ2-5; possible D gene TRBD1, 5 bases. Germline CDR1 SGHKS, CDR2 YYEKEE (reference sequence). The CDR3 is 14 residues long. V dropped 3 bases and J dropped 7 bases, with 16 bases sitting between them. The full variable domain, rest sourced from reference TRBV5-5 and TRBJ2-5, is DAGVTQSPTHLIKTRGQQVTLRCSPISGHKSVSWYQQVLGQGPQFIFQYYEKEERGRGNFPDRFSARQFPNYSSELNVNALLLGDSALYLCASSSSDRKATQYFGPGTRLLVL.

This clone was found a few times. The CDR3 coding sequence is TGTGCCAGTCGGCGACAGGGGAATGAGCAGTTCTTC. Its protein is CASRRQGNEQFF. V gene TRBV5-8 combines with J gene TRBJ2-1, with 8 bases lining up with TRBD1. CDR3 size: 12 residues. After removal of 8 bases from V and 7 bases from J, the junction contained 5 bases not matched to a gene. Germline V CDR1 and CDR2: SGHTS, YDEGEE.

This clone was found many times. The CDR3 nucleotides read TGTGCCAGCAGGTCCCAGGGGGACGCACGAAGCGGGGAGCTGTTTTTT. Translated, it gives CASRSQGDARSGELFF. The V and J genes are TRBV11-2 and TRBJ2-2; TRBD1 agrees at 7 bases. V lost 6 bases and J lost 7; bases outside the gene matches: 14. The germline V gene encodes CDR1 SGHAT and CDR2 FQNNGV. The CDR3 runs 16 residues. Full variable domain (rest looked up from reference TRBV11-2 and TRBJ2-2): EAGVAQSPRYKIIEKRQSVAFWCNPISGHATLYWYQQILGQGPKLLIQFQNNGVVDDSQLPKDRFSAERLKGVDSTLKIQPAKLEDSAVYLCASRSQGDARSGELFFGEGSRLTVL.

This clone was observed many times. The chain has TRBV5-1 and TRBJ1-1, with 8 bases identical to TRBD1. Germline trimming cut 2 bases from V and 6 bases from J; bases unmatched to any gene: 6. CDR3 length: 14 residues. Germline V gene sequence: CDR1 SGHRS, CDR2 YFSETQ. The CDR3 is CASSLRTGSPEAFF. CDR3 coding DNA: TGCGCCAGCAGCTTAAGGACAGGGAGCCCTGAAGCTTTCTTT.

This clone was counted ten times or more. The chain recombines TRBV18 with TRBJ1-5; possibly TRBD1 for D (6 bases). The CDR3 contains 14 residues. Between the trimmed V and J ends, which lost 8 bases and 5 bases, there was a span of 16 bases. From germline, CDR1 is KGHSH and CDR2 LQKENI. CDR3 in DNA: TGTGCCAGCGCCCCGGCAGGGGCGGATCAGCCCCAGCATTTT. This translates into CASAPAGADQPQHF.

This clone was seen a handful of times. The chain joins TRBV15 to TRBJ2-3, with TRBD2 matching 13 bases. CDR3 length: 21 amino acids. After removal of 0 bases from V and 2 bases from J, the junction contained 14 bases not matched to a gene. Looked up from germline, CDR1 is LNHNV and CDR2 is YYDKDF (reference sequence). The CDR3 is CATSRDRGLAGEDHHTDTQYF. The CDR3 DNA sequence: TGTGCCACCAGCAGAGACCGAGGACTAGCGGGAGAGGATCACCACACAGATACGCAGTATTTT.

This clone was observed at least ten times. This chain links TRBV19 with TRBJ2-5; TRBD1 agrees at 8 bases. Germline CDR1 and CDR2: LNHDA and SQIVND (reference sequence). This CDR3 region has 14 residues. Trimming removed 6 bases from V and 5 bases from J; junction bases left unmatched: 8. The CDR3 region is CASRVRGREETQYF. The CDR3 DNA is TGTGCCAGTAGGGTCAGGGGGCGCGAGGAGACCCAGTACTTC.

This clone has ten or more counts. The chain carries TRBV6-5 and TRBJ2-3; 11 nucleotides line up with TRBD2. Germline CDR1 reads MNHEY; CDR2 reads SVGAGI. Unmatched junction bases numbered 7, after V lost 5 bases and J lost 6 bases. The CDR3 extends over 15 amino acids. CDR3 residues: CASSTRLAGRDTQYF. CDR3 DNA: TGTGCCAGCAGTACCCGACTAGCGGGACGGGATACGCAGTATTTT.

This clone showed up many times. The chain employs TRBV2 and TRBJ1-4, with a possible D match to TRBD1 (6 bases). From germline, CDR1 is SNHLY and CDR2 FYNNEI. The V end was cut by 6 bases, the J end by 4 bases, with 12 bases between. The CDR3 totals 14 residues. The CDR3 is CASSTQGINEKLFF. The DNA for the CDR3 is TGTGCCAGCAGCACTCAGGGGATTAATGAAAAACTGTTTTTT.

This clone was picked up many times. The chain employs TRBV5-4 and TRBJ2-7, with D possibly TRBD2 on 5 matching bases. The V end lost 0 bases, the J end lost 5 bases, and 12 bases lay between the germline ends. CDR3 length: 14 amino acids. Looked up from germline, CDR1 is SGHNT and CDR2 is YYREEE (reference sequence). The CDR3 nucleotides are TGTGCCAGCAGCTTGGGAGGTAGCGCGCACGAGCAGTACTTC. Translation: CASSLGGSAHEQYF.

In its sample, this clone was seen a few times. Written as DNA, the CDR3 is TGTGCCAGCAGTTACGATCGGGGGAGTTCACCCCTCCACTTT. Translating it yields CASSYDRGSSPLHF. The V gene is TRBV6-6, the J gene TRBJ1-6, with D possibly TRBD1 on 5 matching bases. The germline V gene has CDR1 MNHNY and CDR2 SVGAGI (reference sequence). The CDR3 is 14 residues long. V lost 2 bases to trimming and J lost 9 bases, with 11 bases between them.

A note on this clone: This specimen includes other DNA sequences encoding the same CDR3. The chain's CDR3 is CAISGGQSANTGELFF. In DNA form, the CDR3 reads TGTGCCATCAGTGGCGGACAGTCTGCAAACACCGGGGAGCTGTTTTTT. This rearrangement joins TRBV10-3 to TRBJ2-2; a weak D match, TRBD1 (6 bases). V lost 4 bases and J lost 2, with 14 bases in between. This CDR3 has 16 residues. The germline gives CDR1 ENHRY, CDR2 SYGVKD.

In this sample, this clone turned up many times. The chain uses TRBV5-1 and TRBJ1-3; 9 bases agree with TRBD1. Germline trimming cut 3 bases from V and 2 bases from J; bases unmatched to any gene: 3. The CDR3 consists of 15 residues. Germline assignment: CDR1 SGHRS and CDR2 YFSETQ. For the CDR3, the DNA is TGCGCCAGCAGCTCGGGGACAGGGACTGGAAACACCATATATTTT. Its protein product is CASSSGTGTGNTIYF.

The rearrangement joins TRBV7-8 to TRBJ2-5; D is possibly TRBD1 (6 bases). CDR1 SGHVS and CDR2 FQNEAQ come from the germline V gene. The ends were cut back, 5 bases at V and 5 bases at J, with 21 bases in the middle. The length of the CDR3 is 16 residues. The CDR3 sequence: CASSASRTAQVETQYF. The CDR3, as DNA: TGTGCCAGCAGCGCTAGTAGGACAGCTCAAGTGGAGACCCAGTACTTC.